The 30 T cell receptor beta chains below all came from one sample that was sequenced in a study of regulatory T cells in long-lasting Graves disease. Time point given: newly diagnosed GD, antithyroid drugs for less than 3 months. Researchers made the TCR library from RNA that was extracted from PBMCs. In building TCR beta libraries, iRepertoire HTBI primers were used together with Arm-PCR of CDR3 regions. Each CDR3 protein gets one entry after TCRdb re-called the multiplex PCR reads with MiXCR. In the table there are about 530,000 distinct CDR3 sequences, around 15% of which are singletons. The same specimen was also included in a second study, on T cells in Graves' hyperthyroidism and ophthalmopathy.

Material: peripheral blood mononuclear cells (PBMCs), obtained at new diagnosis, from a patient treated with antithyroid drugs. These TCRs come from a woman aged 35 to 59 with Graves disease.

This clonotype was counted many times. The J gene is TRBJ1-6, the V gene TRBV12-3 or TRBV12-4; D not certain. CDR3 size: 15 residues. V lost 1 base, J lost 5 bases, and 9 bases lay in between. CDR3 protein: CASSLDNINNSPLHF. The CDR3 bases are TGTGCCAGCAGTTTAGACAACATAAATAATTCACCCCTCCACTTT.

This clonotype was observed at least ten times. The gene calls are TRBV7-3 and TRBJ1-6; TRBD1 is a possible D gene (6 bases). The V end was cut by 5 bases, the J end by 6 bases, with 11 bases between. The germline V gene has CDR1 SGHTA and CDR2 FQGTGA. This CDR3 region has 14 residues. The CDR3 sequence is CASSTGQPNSPLHF. The CDR3 DNA reads TGTGCCAGCAGCACTGGACAGCCTAATTCACCCCTCCACTTT.

This clonotype was counted many times. V usage is TRBV12-3 or TRBV12-4 and J usage is TRBJ1-1, with D perhaps matching TRBD1 (5 bases). The length of the CDR3 is 15 residues. With 10 bases removed from V and 3 bases from J, the gap between germline ends came to 21 bases. The CDR3 spells CATCRDRASYTEAFF. In DNA, the CDR3 is TGTGCCACCTGTCGGGACCGAGCTTCTTACACTGAAGCTTTCTTT.

This clonotype was detected many times. This sequence joins TRBV6-1 and TRBJ1-5; 9 bases match TRBD1. V dropped 5 bases and J dropped 3; count of bases not matched to a gene: 8. CDR3 length: 16 amino acids. Germline CDR1 is MNHNS and CDR2 is SASEGT. This CDR3 is CASSPAGTGNNQPQHF. The CDR3 DNA reads TGTGCCAGCAGTCCTGCCGGGACAGGGAACAATCAGCCCCAGCATTTT.

This clonotype was counted many times. J is TRBJ1-5 and V is TRBV25-1; D is possibly TRBD1 (5 bases). Trimming removed 2 bases at V and 5 bases at J, with 22 bases between. Germline values: CDR1 MGHDK, CDR2 SYGVNS. This CDR3 region has 18 residues. CDR3 region: CASSEGRGPQSGDQPQHF. In DNA form, the CDR3 reads TGTGCCAGCAGTGAAGGGAGGGGACCACAGTCCGGGGATCAGCCCCAGCATTTT.

The table lists this clonotype with a few counts. The chain uses TRBV4-2 and TRBJ1-5, with D hard to call. Trimming removed 0 bases at V and 7 bases at J, with 13 bases between. From germline, CDR1 is LGHNA and CDR2 YNFKEQ. The CDR3 contains 15 residues. This CDR3 is CASSQDGQTGQPQHF. Written as DNA, the CDR3 is TGTGCCAGCAGCCAAGACGGGCAAACCGGGCAGCCCCAGCATTTT.

This clonotype was seen at least ten times. The V call is TRBV2, the J call TRBJ1-6; D is unclear. Germline V CDR1 and CDR2: SNHLY, FYNNEI. The length of the CDR3 is 11 residues. V lost 8 bases to trimming and J lost 13 bases, with 12 bases between them. The chain's CDR3 is CASSPGVPLHF. Written as DNA, the CDR3 is TGTGCCAGCTCCCCCGGGGTTCCCCTCCACTTT.

This clonotype has just one count. A much bigger clone sits one base away, suggesting this may be a read error. This chain links TRBV6-2 or TRBV6-3 with TRBJ1-2; tentative D call: TRBD1 (6 bases). The CDR3 loop spans 13 amino acids. The ends were cut back, 2 bases at V and 10 bases at J, with 14 bases in the middle. Germline V lookup: CDR1 MNHEY, CDR2 SVGEGT. The CDR3 bases are TGTGCCAGCAGTTACCGTAACAGGGATGACTACACCTTC. This sequence encodes CASSYRNRDDYTF.

A few counts support this clonotype. One end of the junction varies from germline; a read error may be responsible. V usage is TRBV11-2 and J usage is TRBJ2-1; D is uncertain. The germline V gene encodes CDR1 SGHAT and CDR2 FQNNGV. The CDR3 sequence is 12 residues long. The CDR3 is CASSFVTGEQSF. The CDR3 bases are TGTGCCAGCAGCTTTGTGACCGGTGAGCAGTCCTTC.

This clonotype showed up many times. The V gene is TRBV2, the J gene TRBJ1-1; D is perhaps TRBD1 (5 bases). Trimming pared 11 bases from V and 1 base from J, leaving 17 bases between. Germline V CDR1 and CDR2: SNHLY, FYNNEI. The CDR3 spans 14 residues. CDR3 nucleotides: TGTGCCGGAACCCCGGGACGCCAGAACACTGAAGCTTTCTTT. It specifies CAGTPGRQNTEAFF.

The sample holds many counts of this clonotype. The gene calls are TRBV28 and TRBJ1-5, with a tentative D call TRBD1 (5 bases). This CDR3 region has 14 residues. Germline V gene sequence: CDR1 MDHEN, CDR2 SYDVKM. The V end lost 7 bases, the J end lost 4 bases, and 14 bases lay between the germline ends. This chain's CDR3 is CASTSGGRNQPQHF. The DNA of the CDR3 is TGTGCCAGCACCTCGGGGGGACGGAATCAGCCCCAGCATTTT.

For the CDR3, the DNA is TGTGCCAGCACTCCGACTAGCGGGGGCTTTAATATAGGGGAGCTGTTTTTT. This encodes CASTPTSGGFNIGELFF. V is TRBV6-1 and J is TRBJ2-2; 12 nucleotides match TRBD2. Germline lookup yields CDR1 MNHNS and CDR2 SASEGT. This CDR3 region has 17 residues. The V gene end was trimmed by 7 bases and the J gene end by 8 bases; junction bases not matched to a gene: 14.

This rearrangement joins TRBV30 to TRBJ1-2, with 10 nucleotides matching TRBD1. This CDR3 is 12 amino acids long. Germline V lookup: CDR1 GTSNPN, CDR2 SVGIG (reference sequence). The junction had 3 bases not matched to a gene; V was cut back by 5 bases and J by 6 bases. The CDR3 bases are TGTGCCTGGTGGGGGACAGGGGATGGCTACACCTTC. It is translated as CAWWGTGDGYTF.

This clonotype was counted ten times or more. V and J are TRBV5-1 and TRBJ1-1; weak D call: TRBD1 (6 bases). The CDR3 consists of 15 residues. The V gene lost 0 bases and the J gene lost 4 bases, with 13 bases spanning the gap. The V gene's germline CDR1 is SGHRS and CDR2 YFSETQ. CDR3 sequence reads: CASSLVGGAGTEAFF. CDR3 nucleotides: TGCGCCAGCAGCTTGGTTGGGGGCGCAGGCACTGAAGCTTTCTTT.

CDR3 protein: CASSLGGGTNTGELFF. For the CDR3, the DNA is TGTGCCAGCAGCCTTGGGGGGGGGACGAACACCGGGGAGCTGTTTTTT. This chain links TRBV9 with TRBJ2-2, with 7 bases lining up with TRBD2. This CDR3 is built from 16 residues. The V gene's germline CDR1 is SGDLS and CDR2 YYNGEE. The junction had 6 bases not matched to a gene; V was cut back by 4 bases and J by 0 bases.

In this sample, this clonotype turned up a few times. V is TRBV6-1 and J is TRBJ2-1, with TRBD1 identical over 7 bases. The CDR3 runs to 15 residues. The germline V gene has CDR1 MNHNS and CDR2 SASEGT. V was pared by 1 base and J by 0 bases, with 0 bases of the junction left unmatched. CDR3 protein: CASSEDRGSYNEQFF. The CDR3 DNA reads TGTGCCAGCAGTGAAGACAGGGGCTCCTACAATGAGCAGTTCTTC.

The sample holds many counts of this clonotype. J is TRBJ2-1 and V is TRBV7-3; TRBD1 aligns across 12 bases. V shed 5 bases, J shed 9 bases, and the junction held 8 bases outside the gene matches. This CDR3 contains 15 residues. The germline CDR1 and CDR2 sequences are SGHTA and FQGTGA. CDR3 nucleotide sequence: TGTGCCAGCAGCCCCTCGGGACAGGGGGCAGGTGAGCAGTTCTTC. Amino acid sequence: CASSPSGQGAGEQFF. Filled out from reference TRBV7-3 and TRBJ2-1, the complete variable domain reads GAGVSQTPSNKVTEKGKYVELRCDPISGHTALYWYRQSLGQGPEFLIYFQGTGAADDSGLPNDRFFAVRPEGSVSTLKIQRTERGDSAVYLCASSPSGQGAGEQFFGPGTRLTVL.

Here the CDR3 reads CASSRWGGTNQPQHF. DNA for the CDR3: TGTGCCAGCAGCCGGTGGGGAGGGACCAATCAGCCCCAGCATTTT. V gene TRBV5-4 combines with J gene TRBJ1-5; the D gene is possibly TRBD1 (5 bases). The V gene lost 4 bases and the J gene lost 3 bases, with 14 bases spanning the gap. CDR1 is SGHNT and CDR2 is YYREEE in the germline V gene (reference sequence). The CDR3 covers 15 residues. Complete variable domain (other parts from reference TRBV5-4 and TRBJ1-5): ETGVTQSPTHLIKTRGQQVTLRCSSQSGHNTVSWYQQALGQGPQFIFQYYREEENGRGNFPPRFSGLQFPNYSSELNVNALELDDSALYLCASSRWGGTNQPQHFGDGTRLSIL.

Many counts were recorded for this clonotype. The chain joins TRBV11-2 to TRBJ2-1; the D gene could be TRBD1 or TRBD2 (6 bases each). V was clipped by 2 bases and J by 0 bases, with 11 bases between them. The CDR3 consists of 16 residues. Per the germline V gene, CDR1 is SGHAT and CDR2 is FQNNGV. Here the CDR3 DNA reads TGTGCCAGCAGCTTATGGAGGGGGAGCTCCTACAATGAGCAGTTCTTC. Residues: CASSLWRGSSYNEQFF.

The chain is built from TRBV7-9 and TRBJ2-2; no firm D call. Germline values: CDR1 SEHNR, CDR2 FQNEAQ (reference sequence). The CDR3 covers 12 residues. Trimming removed 4 bases at V and 9 bases at J, with 9 bases between. The CDR3 region is CASSSHTWELFF. In DNA form, the CDR3 reads TGTGCCAGCAGCTCCCATACGTGGGAGCTGTTTTTT.

This chain uses TRBV10-2 with TRBJ2-7; 10 bases line up with TRBD1. V gave up 7 bases and J gave up 2 bases; unmatched junction bases: 8. This CDR3 region has 15 residues. CDR1 is WSHSY, CDR2 SAAADI, per germline. The CDR3 nucleotides are TGCGCCAGCATCTCCGGGACAGGGGTGCCCTACGAGCAGTACTTC. As protein: CASISGTGVPYEQYF.

In its sample, this clonotype was seen many times. This chain connects TRBV3-1 to TRBJ1-1; the D gene is possibly TRBD1 (5 bases). The CDR3 spans 14 residues. The V gene's germline CDR1 is LGHDT and CDR2 YNNKEL (reference sequence). The V end was cut by 4 bases, the J end by 7 bases, with 16 bases between. CDR3 nucleotides: TGTGCCAGCAGCCGAACGGGGGGGACGCTTGAAGCTTTCTTT. It yields the protein CASSRTGGTLEAFF.

This clonotype was detected only a few times. One junction end does not reproduce the germline sequence, and a read error may be involved. The chain is built from TRBV19 and TRBJ2-1, with D unclear. Germline V gene lookup returns CDR1 LNHDA and CDR2 SQIVND (reference sequence). The CDR3 contains 15 residues. The CDR3 nucleotides read TGTGCCAGTGGGTACGCGTCTACGTCCTACGATGAGCAGTTCTTC. Translating it yields CASGYASTSYDEQFF.

The chain carries TRBV24-1 and TRBJ1-1; TRBD1 aligns across 9 bases. The CDR3 covers 21 residues. The germline V gene has CDR1 KGHDR and CDR2 SFDVKD. V dropped 4 bases and J dropped 0; count of bases not matched to a gene: 20. The CDR3 loop reads CATSDLRDRVNLNGMNTEAFF. CDR3 nucleotides: TGTGCCACCAGTGACCTGCGGGACAGGGTCAACCTCAATGGGATGAACACTGAAGCTTTCTTT.

This clonotype has a count of ten or more. The chain employs TRBV3-1 and TRBJ2-7, with TRBD1 matching 7 bases. After removal of 4 bases from V and 6 bases from J, the junction contained 9 bases not matched to a gene. This CDR3 is 14 amino acids long. CDR1 and CDR2 (germline): LGHDT, YNNKEL (reference sequence). CDR3 DNA sequence: TGTGCCAGCAGCCTTGCCCGACAGGGTAGCGAGCAGTACTTC. This encodes CASSLARQGSEQYF.

This clonotype appeared many times. V and J are TRBV5-1 and TRBJ2-2, with TRBD1 as a possible D gene (5 bases). The CDR3 sequence is 16 residues long. CDR1 is SGHRS, CDR2 YFSETQ, per germline. The V end was cut by 0 bases, the J end by 0 bases, with 9 bases between. CDR3 in amino acids: CASSLAGLANTGELFF. The CDR3 nucleotides read TGCGCCAGCAGCTTGGCAGGGCTCGCGAACACCGGGGAGCTGTTTTTT.

This clonotype was seen at least ten times. An end of the junction does not agree with germline; a read error may underlie this. The rearrangement joins TRBV7-2 to TRBJ2-7, with D maybe TRBD1 (6 bases). Germline V gene lookup returns CDR1 SGHTA and CDR2 FQGNSA. This CDR3 comprises 15 residues. CDR3: CASSLAGAAYYEQYF. CDR3 bases: TGTGCCAGCAGCCTAGCAGGGGCGGCATACTACGAGCAGTACTTC.

This clonotype was found many times. In DNA, the CDR3 is TGTGCCAGCAGGACAGGGCCGCGGAACACTGAAGCTTTCTTT. It specifies CASRTGPRNTEAFF. This chain joins TRBV12-3 or TRBV12-4 and TRBJ1-1; 7 bases line up with TRBD1. The CDR3 runs to 14 residues. V dropped 6 bases and J dropped 1; count of bases not matched to a gene: 5.

This clonotype was seen ten or more times. The V and J genes are TRBV12-3 or TRBV12-4 and TRBJ1-1; no clear D. The CDR3 covers 11 residues. The ends were cut back, 1 base at V and 11 bases at J, with 8 bases in the middle. In nucleotides, the CDR3 is TGTGCCAGCAGTTTAGGGGCGGTGGCTTTCTTT. This encodes CASSLGAVAFF.

This clonotype was found many times. The V gene is TRBV12-3 or TRBV12-4, the J gene TRBJ1-1, with D possibly matching TRBD1 (6 bases). V gave up 8 bases and J gave up 1 base, with 11 bases separating them. The CDR3 sequence is 13 residues long. As DNA, the CDR3 is TGTGCCAGCGGACGACAGGAGAACACTGAAGCTTTCTTT. Its translation: CASGRQENTEAFF.